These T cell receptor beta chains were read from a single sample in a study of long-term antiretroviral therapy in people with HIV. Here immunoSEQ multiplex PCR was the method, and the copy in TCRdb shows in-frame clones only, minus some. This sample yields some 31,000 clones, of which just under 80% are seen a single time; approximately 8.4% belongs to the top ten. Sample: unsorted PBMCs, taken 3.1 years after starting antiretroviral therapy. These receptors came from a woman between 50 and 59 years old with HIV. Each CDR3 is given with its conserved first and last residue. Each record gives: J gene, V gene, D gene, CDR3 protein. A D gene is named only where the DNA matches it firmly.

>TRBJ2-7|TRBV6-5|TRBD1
CASSYSGTGWEQYF
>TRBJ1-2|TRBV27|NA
CASREGLSVYGYTF
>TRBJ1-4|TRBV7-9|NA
CASSHRRTNLYEKLFF
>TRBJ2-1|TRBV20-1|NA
CSAGEYNEQFF
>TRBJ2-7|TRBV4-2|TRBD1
CASSQSEGAIYEQYF
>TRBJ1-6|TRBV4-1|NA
CASSQTLSFPLHF
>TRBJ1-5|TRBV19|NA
CASSITTADQPQHF
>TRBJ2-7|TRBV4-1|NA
CASSQVGAGPTYEQYF
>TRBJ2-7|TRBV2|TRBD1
CASSAQGAMNEQYF
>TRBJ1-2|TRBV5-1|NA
CASSSAGTQLGYTF
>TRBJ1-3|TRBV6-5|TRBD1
CASSSTGGYTIYF
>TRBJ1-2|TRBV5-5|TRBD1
CASSIDRAYGYTF
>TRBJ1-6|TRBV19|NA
CASGWQSNSPLHF
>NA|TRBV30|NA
CAWSPATRPYEQYF
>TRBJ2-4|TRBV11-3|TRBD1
CASSSFGQGENIQYF
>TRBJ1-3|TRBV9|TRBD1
CASSEGQVLGNTIYF
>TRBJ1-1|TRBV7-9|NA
CASSLVPGARTEAFF
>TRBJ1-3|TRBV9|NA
CASSVGAHSGNTIYF
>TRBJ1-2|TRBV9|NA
CASSVGQNYGYTF
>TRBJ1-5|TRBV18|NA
CASSPGSGNQPQHF
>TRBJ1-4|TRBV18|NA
CASSPQSVQGHEKLFF
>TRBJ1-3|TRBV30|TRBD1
CAWSPGTEENTIYF
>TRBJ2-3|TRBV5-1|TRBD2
CASSRTSGGTTDTQYF
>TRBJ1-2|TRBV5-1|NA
CASSLSSPFSGYTF
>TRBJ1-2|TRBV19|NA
CASSLTSAYGYTF
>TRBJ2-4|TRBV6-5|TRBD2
CASSYRGGVQYF
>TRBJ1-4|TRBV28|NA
CARLQGATNEKLFF
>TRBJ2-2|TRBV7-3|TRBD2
CASSFQTSGATGELFF
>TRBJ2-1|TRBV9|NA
CASSVAWAASYNEQFF
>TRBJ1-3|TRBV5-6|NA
CASSFQVQLHGITIYF
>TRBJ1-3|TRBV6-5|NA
CASRGGNTIYF
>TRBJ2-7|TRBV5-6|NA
CASSSTYEQYF
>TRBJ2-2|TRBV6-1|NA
CATRGVTGELFF
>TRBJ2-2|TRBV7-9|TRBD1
CASSPKGQGLTGELFF
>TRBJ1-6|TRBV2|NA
CASSAPGQRGNSPLHF
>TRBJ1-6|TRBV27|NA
CASSPRGSPLHF
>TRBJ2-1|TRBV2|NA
CASNSHLFQSSYNEQFF
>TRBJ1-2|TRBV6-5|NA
CASSYRGTGNYGYTF
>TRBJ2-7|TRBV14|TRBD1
CASSQRQGPYEQYF
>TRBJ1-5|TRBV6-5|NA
CASSYLYSNQPQHF
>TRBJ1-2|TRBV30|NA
CALGRGGYTF
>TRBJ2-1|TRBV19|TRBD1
CASSPGQGRYNEQFF
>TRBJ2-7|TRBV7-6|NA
CASSSLWTLRSNYEQYF
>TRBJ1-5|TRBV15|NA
CATSRGRVQPQHF
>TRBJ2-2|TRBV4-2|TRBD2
CASSQEEGGSKNTGELFF
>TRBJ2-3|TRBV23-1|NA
CASSQPDTIPNTDTQYF
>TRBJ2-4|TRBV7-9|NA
CASSLAKPLETKNIQYF
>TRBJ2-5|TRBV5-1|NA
CASSLHLQETQYF
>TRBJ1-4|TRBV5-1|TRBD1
CASSTGQGREKLFF
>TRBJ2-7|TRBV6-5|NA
CASSYSGDGASYEQYF
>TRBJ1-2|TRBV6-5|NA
CASSYSGGPTSYGYTF
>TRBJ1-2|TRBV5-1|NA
CASSLDSNYGYTF
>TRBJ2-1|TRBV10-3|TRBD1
CAINGQGPYNEQFF
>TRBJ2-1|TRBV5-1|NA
CASSLMGEGEQFF
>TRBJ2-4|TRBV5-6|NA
CASSPDRRNIQYF
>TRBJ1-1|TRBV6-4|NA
CASSDGIGGKNTEAFF
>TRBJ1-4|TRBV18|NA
CASSPFSGENEKLFF
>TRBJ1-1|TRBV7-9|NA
CASSLPRRREENTEAFF
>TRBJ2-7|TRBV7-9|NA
CASSFDDYEQYF
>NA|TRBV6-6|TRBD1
CASSVDRGRHEQYF